Listed below are T cell receptor beta chains from one sample, sequenced in a study of CD8 T cells in Susac syndrome. TCRdb re-analysed the immunoSEQ multiplex PCR reads in MiXCR, keeping a single row per CDR3 protein. This table has tens of thousands of distinct CDR3 sequences, about 94% appearing once. The specimen was CD8+ T cells from PBMCs. The origin of the receptors is a human donor with Susac syndrome. Each CDR3 is given with its conserved first and last residue. The D gene is left open where the match is weak. A row's size may be missing; if present it is once, few, many or a size class.

J gene,V gene,clone size,D gene,CDR3 DNA,CDR3 protein
TRBJ2-1,TRBV4-1,-,-,TGCGCCAGCAGCCAAAGGCGCGGGGAGCGGTCTCTCTACAATGAGCAGTTCTTC,CASSQRRGERSLYNEQFF
TRBJ2-7,TRBV6-6,-,-,TGTGCCAGCAGTTACTCGGTCGAGCAGTACTTC,CASSYSVEQYF
TRBJ2-3,TRBV12-3/TRBV12-4,-,-,TGTGCCAGCAGTTTTCGACAGGCACGGGATACGCAGTATTTT,CASSFRQARDTQYF
TRBJ2-4,TRBV25-1,-,-,TGTGCCAGCAGTGAAACAGGGGCCAAAAACATTCAGTACTTC,CASSETGAKNIQYF
TRBJ2-7,TRBV27,-,-,TGTGCCAGCAGTGCTCGACAGGCCTTGGGGGAGCAGTACTTC,CASSARQALGEQYF
TRBJ2-5,TRBV11-2,-,TRBD2,TGTGCCAGCAGGCCTATAGCGGGAGCGGGAGAGACCCAGTACTTC,CASRPIAGAGETQYF
TRBJ2-2,TRBV30,-,-,TGTGCCTGGAGAAGTATACGGGATATGAACACCGGGGAGCTGTTTTTT,CAWRSIRDMNTGELFF
TRBJ1-2,TRBV6-2/TRBV6-3,-,-,TGTGCCAGCGGTTACGGGATTGGCTACACCTTC,CASGYGIGYTF
TRBJ2-5,TRBV12-3/TRBV12-4,-,TRBD1,TGTGCCAGCATCAAACAGGGGTGGGAAGAGACCCAGTACTTC,CASIKQGWEETQYF
TRBJ2-1,TRBV4-3,-,-,TGCGCCAGCAGCCAAGAGGGGACCTATACTTCCTACAATGAGCAGTTCTTC,CASSQEGTYTSYNEQFF
TRBJ2-7,TRBV3-1,once,TRBD1,TGTGCCAGCAGCGCTGACAGGGGAACCTACGAGCAGTACTTC,CASSADRGTYEQYF
TRBJ1-1,TRBV19,-,-,TGTGCCAGTAGTGTAATAGGGCTGGGCACTGAAGCTTTCTTT,CASSVIGLGTEAFF
TRBJ2-3,TRBV10-1,-,-,TGCGCCAGCAGTGAGCCCCCCAGCGAACCGATAAAACCTAGCACAGATACGCAGTATTTT,CASSEPPSEPIKPSTDTQYF
TRBJ1-2,TRBV20-1,-,-,TGCAGTGCTAGAGTCATGGGGCCTAACTATGGCTACACCTTC,CSARVMGPNYGYTF
TRBJ1-2,TRBV27,-,TRBD1,TGTGCCAGCTCCTGGGGACAGGGCTTCTATGGCTACACCTTC,CASSWGQGFYGYTF
TRBJ2-2,TRBV12-3/TRBV12-4,-,-,TGTGCCAGCAGGGTGGGCGGGACGGCGAACACCGGGGAGCTGTTTTTT,CASRVGGTANTGELFF
TRBJ2-2,TRBV25-1,-,-,TGTGCCAGCAGTGAATGGGGGGATTCGAACACCGGGGAGCTGTTTTTT,CASSEWGDSNTGELFF
TRBJ2-3,TRBV23-1,-,TRBD2,TGCGCCAGCAGTCGCCAGGGGACTAGCGGGAAGACAGATACGCAGTATTTT,CASSRQGTSGKTDTQYF
TRBJ1-5,TRBV19,-,-,TGTGCCAGTAGCTCGGCAGGCAATCAGCCCCAGCATTTT,CASSSAGNQPQHF